This T cell receptor beta chain originates from a study of CD4 and CD8 cells across lung adenocarcinoma regions. The germline CDR1 and CDR2 sequences are DFQATT and SNEGSKA (reference sequence). This CDR3 is built from 13 residues. Deletions cut 2 bases from V and 3 bases from J, with 8 bases between. TCRdb re-called the PCR reads with MiXCR, one entry per CDR3 protein. The sample lists 25,000 to 30,000 distinct CDR3 sequences; 53% were seen once. The material sequenced was CD8+ T cells from the center of a lung tumor. This sequence was found in a male donor with lung adenocarcinoma. The CD4 and CD8 labels of this study may be unreliable. The chain recombines TRBV20-1 with TRBJ2-1; the D is unclear. The DNA of the CDR3 is TGCAGTGCTAGACAGGATGACTACAATGAGCAGTTCTTC. This sequence encodes CSARQDDYNEQFF.